The 32 T cell receptor beta chains below were found in one sample sequenced in a study of blood T cell repertoires in COVID-19. The repertoire was sequenced with immunoSEQ multiplex PCR; TCRdb's copy has only in-frame clones and lacks some. This sample has around 300,000 clones; roughly 88% occur once, and the top ten carry 1.5% to 2%. Material for sequencing was peripheral blood. The source of these receptors is a woman aged 25 to 39 with COVID-19, enrolled during active disease.

As DNA, the CDR3 is TGCGCCAGCAGTCTCTCTGGAAACACCATATATTTT. It yields the protein CASSLSGNTIYF. The chain links TRBV5-1 to TRBJ1-3; D gene uncertain. The germline V and J ends were trimmed by 5 bases and 0 bases, with 3 bases remaining between them. This CDR3 is 12 amino acids long. The germline CDR1 and CDR2 sequences are SGHRS and YFSETQ. The complete variable domain, with remaining parts taken from reference TRBV5-1 and TRBJ1-3, reads KAGVTQTPRYLIKTRGQQVTLSCSPISGHRSVSWYQQTPGQGLQFLFEYFSETQRNKGNFPGRFSGRQFSNSRSEMNVSTLELGDSALYLCASSLSGNTIYFGEGSWLTVV.

The rearrangement uses TRBV27 and TRBJ2-1; no clear D. Trimming left V 6 bases short and J 5 bases short, with 11 bases between. The CDR3 is 13 amino acids. Germline V CDR1 and CDR2: MNHEY, SMNVEV (reference sequence). CDR3 protein: CASSTGSNNEQFF. For the CDR3, the DNA is TGTGCCAGCAGCACCGGGTCGAACAATGAGCAGTTCTTC.

The chain links TRBV2 to TRBJ2-1; D unclear. V was pared by 4 bases and J by 10 bases, with 14 bases between. Per the germline V gene, CDR1 is SNHLY and CDR2 is FYNNEI. The length of the CDR3 is 13 residues. The CDR3 DNA reads TGTGCCAGCAGTGGCAGCAGGCTTGGCGAGCAGTTCTTC. Amino acids: CASSGSRLGEQFF.

V and J are TRBV6-5 and TRBJ2-7, with D unresolved. Germline V lookup: CDR1 MNHEY, CDR2 SVGAGI. The germline V and J ends were trimmed by 0 bases and 4 bases, with 7 bases remaining between them. This CDR3 is 13 amino acids long. The CDR3 loop is CASSYSSPYEQYF. The CDR3 region has the DNA TGTGCCAGCAGTTACTCGAGTCCGTACGAGCAGTACTTC.

The genes are TRBV19 and TRBJ1-4; TRBD1 might be the D (6 bases). Germline assignment: CDR1 LNHDA and CDR2 SQIVND (reference sequence). The CDR3 sequence is 17 residues long. Trimming shortened V by 11 bases and J by 7 bases, and 29 bases separated the two germline ends. Here the CDR3 reads CAASGGASSTGFEKLFF. The CDR3 region has the DNA TGTGCCGCCTCCGGGGGGGCTAGTTCGACGGGCTTTGAAAAACTGTTTTTT.

This sequence joins TRBV3-1 (or the pseudogene TRBV3-2) and TRBJ2-5; 9 nucleotides align to TRBD2. CDR3 length equals 19 residues. V was clipped by 0 bases and J by 5 bases; unmatched bases: 16. The germline V gene encodes CDR1 LGHDT and CDR2 YNNKEL (reference sequence). The CDR3 region is CASSQDRGSGGPFEETQYF. In DNA form, the CDR3 reads TGTGCCAGCAGCCAAGATCGAGGTAGCGGGGGCCCGTTTGAGGAGACCCAGTACTTC.

The rearrangement uses TRBV29-1 and TRBJ1-2; TRBD1 matches at 7 bases. Germline CDR1 SQVTM, CDR2 ANQGSEA. J was trimmed by 4 bases and V by 3 bases; bases with no gene match: 2. The length of the CDR3 is 12 residues. CDR3 region: CSVEGQIYGYTF. CDR3 DNA sequence: TGCAGCGTTGAGGGACAGATCTATGGCTACACCTTC.

CDR3 in amino acids: CAISEPYRGGINEQFF. DNA for the CDR3: TGTGCCATCAGTGAGCCCTACCGGGGGGGGATAAATGAGCAGTTCTTC. The chain links TRBV10-3 to TRBJ2-1; 8 bases line up with TRBD2. V was pared by 2 bases and J by 7 bases, with 10 bases of the junction left unmatched. Germline lookup yields CDR1 ENHRY and CDR2 SYGVKD. The CDR3 runs 16 residues.

This chain uses TRBV12-2 with TRBJ1-5; the table's D gene call, TRBD1, was not cross checked with the DNA. TRBV12-2 is given as a pseudogene. The CDR3 contains 18 residues. The CDR3 bases are TGTGCAAGTCGCTTTTTTGGGGACAGGGATATCGGCAATCAGCCCCAGCATTTT. It yields the protein CASRFFGDRDIGNQPQHF.

The V call is TRBV6-2 or TRBV6-3, the J call TRBJ1-2; TRBD1 matches at 8 bases. The CDR3 covers 15 residues. V lost 6 bases to trimming and J lost 6 bases; unmatched junction nucleotides: 12. The V gene's germline CDR1 is MNHEY and CDR2 SVGEGT. The CDR3 sequence is CASSSRDRRDDGYTF. In DNA form, the CDR3 reads TGTGCCAGCAGCTCGCGGGACAGGAGAGATGATGGCTACACCTTC.

The chain uses TRBV6-6 and TRBJ1-1; tentative D call: TRBD1 (6 bases). Germline CDR1 is MNHNY and CDR2 is SVGAGI (reference sequence). The CDR3 consists of 15 residues. V was trimmed by 5 bases and J by 1 base, leaving 14 bases between them. The CDR3 sequence is CASSPGARGNTEAFF. The DNA of the CDR3 is TGTGCCAGCAGTCCAGGGGCGCGAGGGAACACTGAAGCTTTCTTT.

The chain couples TRBV5-1 to TRBJ1-2, with D uncertain. The V end was cut by 0 bases, the J end by 3 bases, with 6 bases between. This CDR3 contains 13 residues. The germline V gene encodes CDR1 SGHRS and CDR2 YFSETQ. The CDR3 reads CASSLVVDYGYTF. CDR3 in DNA: TGCGCCAGCAGCTTGGTCGTCGACTATGGCTACACCTTC.

This clone occurred a few times. The chain couples TRBV7-2 to TRBJ2-7, with D maybe TRBD1 (6 bases). The CDR3 has 14 amino acids. Germline CDR1 and CDR2: SGHTA and FQGNSA. The V gene lost 6 bases and the J gene lost 1 base, with 13 bases spanning the gap. CDR3 coding DNA: TGTGCCAGCAGGCGAGACAGGCGATCCTACGAGCAGTACTTC. It translates to CASRRDRRSYEQYF.

The chain combines TRBV7-9 with TRBJ2-3, with D perhaps matching TRBD2 (6 bases). This CDR3 region has 15 residues. CDR1 is SEHNR and CDR2 is FQNEAQ in the germline V gene (reference sequence). V dropped 5 bases and J dropped 4 bases, with 16 bases sitting between them. The CDR3 coding sequence is TGTGCCAGCAGCAACCCACCGGGACTGTCAGATACGCAGTATTTT. Its protein is CASSNPPGLSDTQYF. The full variable domain, rest sourced from reference TRBV7-9 and TRBJ2-3, is DTGVSQNPRHKITKRGQNVTFRCDPISEHNRLYWYRQTLGQGPEFLTYFQNEAQLEKSRLLSDRFSAERPKGSFSTLEIQRTEQGDSAMYLCASSNPPGLSDTQYFGPGTRLTVL.

The rearrangement links TRBV5-4 to TRBJ1-2; 7 bases align to TRBD1. V shed 2 bases, J shed 4 bases, and the junction held 8 bases outside the gene matches. The CDR3 is made up of 15 amino acids. Germline V gene sequence: CDR1 SGHNT, CDR2 YYREEE (reference sequence). The CDR3 spells CASSLMTGSAYGYTF. DNA for the CDR3: TGTGCCAGCAGCTTAATGACAGGGTCTGCCTATGGCTACACCTTC.

The chain uses TRBV10-3 and TRBJ1-2, with 8 bases aligning to TRBD1. The trim removed 2 bases at V and 5 bases at J, leaving 4 bases unmatched. The CDR3 has 14 residues. The V gene's germline CDR1 is ENHRY and CDR2 SYGVKD. The CDR3 region is CAISEAQGAYGYTF. The CDR3 bases are TGTGCCATCAGTGAGGCGCAGGGGGCTTATGGCTACACCTTC.

The chain carries TRBV4-1 and TRBJ1-1, with 7 bases that match TRBD1. The V segment lost 3 bases and the J segment 6 bases; nucleotides outside the gene matches: 10. The germline V gene encodes CDR1 MGHRA and CDR2 YSYEKL. The CDR3 length is 15 residues. This CDR3 reads CASSQYRGADSEAFF. The CDR3 region has the DNA TGCGCCAGCAGCCAGTACAGGGGAGCCGATTCTGAAGCTTTCTTT.

The chain couples TRBV30 to TRBJ2-7; D is perhaps TRBD1 (5 bases). CDR3 length equals 15 residues. V lost 2 bases, J lost 5 bases, and 19 bases lay in between. Germline-derived CDR1 and CDR2 are GTSNPN and SVGIG (reference sequence). The CDR3 sequence is CAWSIGRAGSNEQYF. CDR3 nucleotide sequence: TGTGCCTGGAGTATAGGAAGGGCAGGGTCGAACGAGCAGTACTTC. Looking up the rest from reference TRBV30 and TRBJ2-7 gives the full variable domain: SQTIHQWPATLVQPVGSPLSLECTVEGTSNPNLYWYRQAAGRGLQLLFYSVGIGQISSEVPQNLSASRPQDRQFILSSKKLLLSDSGFYLCAWSIGRAGSNEQYFGPGTRLTVT.

The chain combines TRBV5-8 with TRBJ1-4; TRBD1 agrees at 7 bases. V dropped 7 bases and J dropped 4; count of bases not matched to a gene: 7. This CDR3 comprises 14 residues. Germline CDR1 is SGHTS and CDR2 is YDEGEE. DNA of the CDR3: TGTGCCAGCTACCCGGGACAGCTTAATGAAAAACTGTTTTTT. Translation gives CASYPGQLNEKLFF.

This chain joins TRBV6-1 and TRBJ2-7, with TRBD2 as a possible D gene (5 bases). V was pared by 1 base and J by 6 bases, with 10 bases between. There are 13 residues in the CDR3. Germline V lookup: CDR1 MNHNS, CDR2 SASEGT. The CDR3 DNA follows: TGTGCCAGCAGTGAAGGTTGGGAGAGCGAGCAGTACGTC. Translating it yields CASSEGWESEQYV.

CDR3: CASSEAGRRELFF. The CDR3 region has the DNA TGTGCCAGCAGTGAAGCGGGCCGCCGGGAGCTGTTTTTT. This chain links TRBV6-1 with TRBJ2-2; D is unresolved. Germline V gives CDR1 MNHNS, CDR2 SASEGT. The V gene lost 0 bases and the J gene lost 9 bases, with 8 bases spanning the gap. This CDR3 has 13 residues.

This sequence joins TRBV7-8 and TRBJ1-1; 7 positions match TRBD1. The trim removed 2 bases at V and 7 bases at J, leaving 7 bases unmatched. The germline V gene has CDR1 SGHVS and CDR2 FQNEAQ. This CDR3 region has 14 residues. The DNA for the CDR3 is TGTGCCAGCAGCTTACTTGGACAGGTAGATGAAGCTTTCTTT. It translates to CASSLLGQVDEAFF.

The V and J genes are TRBV12-3 or TRBV12-4 and TRBJ2-7; possibly TRBD1 for D (5 bases). Trimming removed 3 bases from V and 7 bases from J, with 13 bases in between. This CDR3 is 13 amino acids long. The CDR3 sequence is CASSLTASLEQYV. The CDR3 DNA is TGTGCCAGCAGTTTGACAGCCTCTTTGGAGCAGTACGTC.

The count of this clone is one. The chain links TRBV2 to TRBJ2-2; maybe TRBD2 (6 bases). The length of the CDR3 is 14 residues. V shed 7 bases and J shed 2 bases, with 11 bases lying between them. Germline values: CDR1 SNHLY, CDR2 FYNNEI. As DNA, the CDR3 is TGTGCCAGCACCATTAGCGGCAACACCGGGGAGCTGTTTTTT. It yields the protein CASTISGNTGELFF.

The genes are TRBV6-5 and TRBJ2-7, with a weak D call TRBD1 (6 bases). There are 15 residues in the CDR3. V lost 0 bases, J lost 4 bases, and 13 bases lay in between. Germline CDR1 and CDR2: MNHEY and SVGAGI. The CDR3 reads CASSYSTGQFYEQYF. For the CDR3, the DNA is TGTGCCAGCAGTTACTCGACAGGACAATTTTACGAGCAGTACTTC.

The J gene is TRBJ2-3, the V gene TRBV19, with D unclear. Between the trimmed V and J ends, which lost 3 bases and 1 base, there was a span of 11 bases. The CDR3 totals 15 residues. Per germline, CDR1 LNHDA and CDR2 SQIVND (reference sequence). Here the CDR3 reads CASSIWVQGTDTQYF. The CDR3 nucleotides read TGTGCCAGTAGTATTTGGGTGCAGGGCACAGATACGCAGTATTTT.

The J gene is TRBJ1-5, the V gene TRBV2; tentative D call: TRBD1 (5 bases). Germline CDR1 SNHLY, CDR2 FYNNEI. The CDR3 is made up of 14 amino acids. V was cut by 10 bases and J by 1 base, with 14 bases left in between. DNA of the CDR3: TGTGCCACCGGCCAGGCAGGGAGCAATCAGCCCCAGCATTTT. Its protein is CATGQAGSNQPQHF.

This chain links TRBV24-1 with TRBJ2-1, with 8 positions matching TRBD2. The germline V gene encodes CDR1 KGHDR and CDR2 SFDVKD. The CDR3 is 16 residues long. V dropped 7 bases and J dropped 0; count of bases not matched to a gene: 7. The DNA for the CDR3 is TGTGCCACCAGCCCGACTAGCGACATCTCCTACAATGAGCAGTTCTTC. This translates into CATSPTSDISYNEQFF.

In its sample, this clone was seen once. The chain links TRBV13 to TRBJ1-3, with a possible D match to TRBD1 (6 bases). The CDR3 length is 14 residues. CDR1 is PRHDT and CDR2 is FYEKMQ in the germline V gene (reference sequence). The germline V and J ends were trimmed by 3 bases and 1 base, with 7 bases remaining between them. CDR3 nucleotide sequence: TGTGCCAGCAGCTTTACAGGGTCTGGAAACACCATATATTTT. Translating gives CASSFTGSGNTIYF. The full variable domain, with the rest looked up from reference TRBV13 and TRBJ1-3, is AAGVIQSPRHLIKEKRETATLKCYPIPRHDTVYWYQQGPGQDPQFLISFYEKMQSDKGSIPDRFSAQQFSDYHSELNMSSLELGDSALYFCASSFTGSGNTIYFGEGSWLTVV.

The V call is TRBV28, the J call TRBJ2-7; D gene ambiguous. Germline assignment: CDR1 MDHEN and CDR2 SYDVKM. The germline V and J ends were trimmed by 4 bases and 7 bases, with 14 bases remaining between them. The CDR3 has 13 amino acids. The CDR3 DNA reads TGTGCCAGCAGTTCAACCCCCCGCAGGGAGCAGTACGTC. Amino acid sequence: CASSSTPRREQYV.

The V call is TRBV5-5, the J call TRBJ1-2, with TRBD1 as a possible D gene (5 bases). This CDR3 spans 14 amino acids. Trimming removed 0 bases from V and 4 bases from J, with 10 bases in between. CDR1 is SGHKS and CDR2 is YYEKEE in the germline V gene (reference sequence). The CDR3 nucleotides read TGTGCCAGCAGCTTGGGTGGGGCAGCCTATGGCTACACCTTC. It is translated as CASSLGGAAYGYTF.

The chain carries TRBV2 and TRBJ1-5; 7 bases agree with TRBD1. After removal of 6 bases from V and 8 bases from J, the junction contained 7 bases not matched to a gene. The length of the CDR3 is 13 residues. Germline V gene lookup returns CDR1 SNHLY and CDR2 FYNNEI. The CDR3 DNA is TGTGCCAGCAGCGACAGGGCGGTTAAGCCCCAGCATTTT. Translation: CASSDRAVKPQHF.